This TCR beta chain originates from a study of blood T cell repertoires in COVID-19. Whole-study context: In each case, the material was cDNA or gDNA derived from T cells, B-cell-depleted T cells, or PBMCs.

Individuals aged 18 to 89 years were recruited from approximately 24 US areas. Sequenced by immunoSEQ multiplex PCR; TCRdb stores in-frame clones only, minus some. The repertoire holds about 250,000 clones, with roughly 90% as singletons. Germline assignment: CDR1 LNHNV and CDR2 YYDKDF (reference sequence). Trimming removed 5 bases at V and 9 bases at J, with 17 bases between. CDR3 length: 15 residues. This clone is a singleton in its sample. The chain links TRBV15 to TRBJ1-6, with D hard to call. Material: PBMCs or T cells enriched from blood (not recorded which). This sequence originates from a young woman with acute COVID-19. This CDR3 is CATSPRGGSSSPLHF. CDR3 bases: TGTGCCACCAGCCCCCGGGGAGGTTCGAGTTCACCCCTCCACTTT.